Presented here are 11 T cell receptor beta chains from one specimen sequenced in a study of T-cell memory formation after mild COVID-19. Using its own MiXCR run on the 5' RACE reads, TCRdb lists one record per CDR3 protein. The table records hundreds of thousands of distinct CDR3 sequences, over 20% of them present only once. Sequenced sample: PBMCs or a T cell subset sorted from them (not recorded which). These TCRs come from an adult woman who had mild COVID-19 (a few samples of this study predate the infection). Cell type and time point are not known.

This clonotype was observed many times. This rearrangement joins TRBV6-1 to TRBJ2-7; 8 positions agree with TRBD2. The CDR3 consists of 15 residues. Germline loops: CDR1 MNHNS, CDR2 SASEGT. The trim removed 3 bases at V and 5 bases at J, leaving 9 bases unmatched. The CDR3 spells CASSELSGTFHEQYF. CDR3 coding DNA: TGTGCCAGCAGTGAGCTTAGCGGGACTTTCCACGAGCAGTACTTC.

The rearrangement joins TRBV6-5 to TRBJ2-7, with a weak D call TRBD2 (6 bases). The germline gives CDR1 MNHEY, CDR2 SVGAGI. Trimming pared 6 bases from V and 7 bases from J, leaving 22 bases between. The CDR3 has 15 residues. CDR3 region: CASRPGGIRVGEQYF. The CDR3 DNA reads TGTGCCAGCAGGCCCGGCGGGATCCGGGTGGGAGAGCAGTACTTC.

The chain joins TRBV6-2 or TRBV6-3 to TRBJ2-5; 8 nucleotides align to TRBD2. V lost 2 bases and J lost 3; bases outside the gene matches: 8. Germline CDR1 MNHEY, CDR2 SVGEGT. The CDR3 totals 16 residues. CDR3 DNA sequence: TGTGCCAGCAGTTACGGGGTAGCGGGATGGAAAGAGACCCAGTACTTC. This gives the protein CASSYGVAGWKETQYF.

V and J are TRBV5-1 and TRBJ2-5; tentative D call: TRBD2 (6 bases). The germline V gene has CDR1 SGHRS and CDR2 YFSETQ. The CDR3 consists of 15 residues. V lost 5 bases, J lost 3 bases, and 17 bases lay in between. CDR3 loop: CASRGNLAREETQYF. DNA of the CDR3: TGCGCCAGCAGGGGGAACCTAGCGAGGGAAGAGACCCAGTACTTC.

The genes are TRBV24-1 and TRBJ1-2; D is unresolved. This CDR3 has 14 residues. V was cut by 1 base and J by 2 bases, with 7 bases left in between. Per germline, CDR1 KGHDR and CDR2 SFDVKD. CDR3 in DNA: TGTGCCACCAGTGATTTCACACAGAACTATGGCTACACCTTC. Encoded protein: CATSDFTQNYGYTF.

The V call is TRBV5-1, the J call TRBJ2-3; D remains ambiguous. V was trimmed by 5 bases and J by 4 bases, leaving 8 bases between them. Germline V lookup: CDR1 SGHRS, CDR2 YFSETQ. The CDR3 is made up of 12 amino acids. CDR3 bases: TGCGCCAGCAGGGTCCCAGCAGATACGCAGTATTTT. Its protein is CASRVPADTQYF. The variable domain in full, with the rest retrieved from reference TRBV5-1 and TRBJ2-3, is KAGVTQTPRYLIKTRGQQVTLSCSPISGHRSVSWYQQTPGQGLQFLFEYFSETQRNKGNFPGRFSGRQFSNSRSEMNVSTLELGDSALYLCASRVPADTQYFGPGTRLTVL.

This clonotype came up a few times. CDR3 nucleotides: TGTGCCAGCAGCCAAGATATAGGGACAGGGCGGAATGAGCAGTTCTTC. It yields the protein CASSQDIGTGRNEQFF. V usage is TRBV3-1 and J usage is TRBJ2-1; 9 positions agree with TRBD1. The germline gives CDR1 LGHDT, CDR2 YNNKEL (reference sequence). This CDR3 contains 16 residues. Germline trimming cut 0 bases from V and 7 bases from J; bases unmatched to any gene: 7.

This clonotype has at least ten counts. The gene calls are TRBV12-3 or TRBV12-4 and TRBJ2-7; D is perhaps TRBD1 (7 bases). Trimming removed 3 bases from V and 12 bases from J, with 15 bases in between. The CDR3 is 12 residues long. CDR3 nucleotides: TGTGCCAGCAGTTTGCGGGACAGAGGGCGGTACTTC. It codes for CASSLRDRGRYF.

The genes are TRBV15 and TRBJ2-3, with 15 bases aligning to TRBD2. The CDR3 runs 24 residues. V lost 1 base to trimming and J lost 2 bases; unmatched junction nucleotides: 22. From germline, CDR1 is LNHNV and CDR2 YYDKDF (reference sequence). The CDR3 reads CATSRGDSRSRGLAGGVYTDTQYF. CDR3 coding DNA: TGTGCCACCAGCAGAGGAGATTCGAGGTCCCGGGGACTAGCGGGAGGAGTTTACACAGATACGCAGTATTTT.

J is TRBJ2-7 and V is TRBV6-5; 9 bases are a match to TRBD1. CDR1 MNHEY and CDR2 SVGAGI come from the germline V gene. V lost 4 bases and J lost 5; bases outside the gene matches: 3. The length of the CDR3 is 13 residues. CDR3 residues: CASSWGTGNEQYF. The CDR3 nucleotides read TGTGCCAGCAGTTGGGGGACAGGGAACGAGCAGTACTTC.

This clonotype was counted only a few times. The rearrangement joins TRBV11-2 to TRBJ2-5; possibly TRBD2 for D (5 bases). Germline-derived CDR1 and CDR2 are SGHAT and FQNNGV. This CDR3 region has 12 residues. V gave up 7 bases and J gave up 5 bases, with 11 bases separating them. The CDR3 nucleotides are TGTGCCAGCACCCAGTCGGGGGAGACCCAGTACTTC. Protein: CASTQSGETQYF.